These T cell receptor beta chains were read from a single sample in a study of beta chain features in type 1 diabetes. Sequencing was performed with immunoSEQ multiplex PCR; in TCRdb, only in-frame clones are kept and a portion is missing. The sample records about 900,000 clones, about 17% being singletons. Sequencing was done on a sample of naive CD4+ T cells from blood. These receptors were taken from a woman aged 18 to 35 in good health. Each CDR3 is given with its conserved first and last residue. A D gene is named only where the DNA matches it firmly. The size of a clone is reported for some rows only, either as once, few or many, or as a class for expanded clones.

j_gene: TRBJ1-1; v_gene: TRBV7-9; abundance: NA; d_gene: TRBD1; CDR3nt: TGTGCCAGCAGCTATAAGTCCGGGACAGGGGTTATCGCTGAAGCTTTCTTT; CDR3aa: CASSYKSGTGVIAEAFF
j_gene: TRBJ2-5; v_gene: TRBV28; abundance: NA; d_gene: TRBD2; CDR3nt: TGTGCCAGCAGTTCTAGCGGGAGGACTGAGACCCAGTACTTC; CDR3aa: CASSSSGRTETQYF
j_gene: TRBJ2-7; v_gene: TRBV15; abundance: few; d_gene: NA; CDR3nt: TGTGCCACCAGCAGAGATTGGGCCTACGAGCAGTACTTC; CDR3aa: CATSRDWAYEQYF
j_gene: TRBJ2-7; v_gene: TRBV6-6; abundance: few; d_gene: TRBD2; CDR3nt: TGTGCCAGCCTTAACTCCACTAGCGGGAGCCACGAGCAGTACTTC; CDR3aa: CASLNSTSGSHEQYF
j_gene: TRBJ2-4; v_gene: TRBV19; abundance: once; d_gene: TRBD2; CDR3nt: TGTGCCAGTAGTATTAGCCTAGCGGGAGGGATAGACAAAAACATTCAGTACTTC; CDR3aa: CASSISLAGGIDKNIQYF
j_gene: TRBJ2-7; v_gene: TRBV4-3; abundance: NA; d_gene: TRBD2; CDR3nt: TGCGCCAGCAGCCAAGACCGGACCGGGGGGAGGTCCTACGAGCAGTACTTC; CDR3aa: CASSQDRTGGRSYEQYF
j_gene: TRBJ2-7; v_gene: TRBV2; abundance: NA; d_gene: NA; CDR3nt: TGTGCCAGCAGGACGGGTCTCTACCGTCTGACGCAGTACTTC; CDR3aa: CASRTGLYRLTQYF
j_gene: TRBJ2-7; v_gene: TRBV5-8; abundance: NA; d_gene: NA; CDR3nt: TGTGCCAGCGCACCCTCAGGGGCCCACTTCTACGAGCAGTACTTC; CDR3aa: CASAPSGAHFYEQYF
j_gene: TRBJ1-1; v_gene: TRBV5-1; abundance: few; d_gene: TRBD1; CDR3nt: TGCGCCAGCAGCTCGGCGGCTACAGGGGCAGCTTTCTTT; CDR3aa: CASSSAATGAAFF
j_gene: TRBJ2-7; v_gene: TRBV6-5; abundance: NA; d_gene: TRBD2; CDR3nt: TGTGCCAGCAGTTCGGGACTAGCGGGAGTCCTCTACGAGCAGTACTTC; CDR3aa: CASSSGLAGVLYEQYF
j_gene: TRBJ2-1; v_gene: TRBV10-3; abundance: few; d_gene: TRBD2; CDR3nt: TGTGCCATCACTGGGGGACTAGCGACGACCAATGAGCAGTTCTTC; CDR3aa: CAITGGLATTNEQFF
j_gene: TRBJ1-2; v_gene: TRBV7-9; abundance: NA; d_gene: NA; CDR3nt: TGTGCCAGCAGCCCCGGACAGTTTACCGGCTACACCTTC; CDR3aa: CASSPGQFTGYTF
j_gene: TRBJ2-1; v_gene: TRBV7-3; abundance: NA; d_gene: TRBD2; CDR3nt: TGTGCCAGCAGCTTAAGCGGGACTAGCGTCAATGAGCAGTTCTTC; CDR3aa: CASSLSGTSVNEQFF
j_gene: TRBJ2-5; v_gene: TRBV7-2; abundance: few; d_gene: TRBD1; CDR3nt: TGTGCCAGCAGCTCCGTTGGGACAGGGTTAGGTTCCGAGTACTTC; CDR3aa: CASSSVGTGLGSEYF
j_gene: TRBJ2-7; v_gene: TRBV2; abundance: few; d_gene: TRBD1; CDR3nt: TGTGCCAGCAGAGCCGGGACAGGGGCGGCGGGCGAGCAGTACTTC; CDR3aa: CASRAGTGAAGEQYF
j_gene: TRBJ1-6; v_gene: TRBV2; abundance: once; d_gene: NA; CDR3nt: TGTGCCAGTCAGAAGGAAAATTCACCCCTCCACTTT; CDR3aa: CASQKENSPLHF
j_gene: TRBJ2-3; v_gene: TRBV7-3; abundance: few; d_gene: NA; CDR3nt: TGTGCCAGCAGCTTATTGGGGGCGAGAGATACGCAGTATTTT; CDR3aa: CASSLLGARDTQYF
j_gene: TRBJ1-2; v_gene: TRBV5-1; abundance: few; d_gene: NA; CDR3nt: TGCGCCAGCACACCCGGACGAGCCTATGGCTACACCTTC; CDR3aa: CASTPGRAYGYTF
j_gene: TRBJ2-1; v_gene: TRBV15; abundance: few; d_gene: TRBD1; CDR3nt: TGTGCCACCAGCCGCACAAGGGACAGGGTGTACAATGAGCAGTTCTTC; CDR3aa: CATSRTRDRVYNEQFF
j_gene: TRBJ1-2; v_gene: TRBV7-9; abundance: NA; d_gene: NA; CDR3nt: TGTGCCAGCAGCGACTGGGGCGGGGCGGATGGCTACACCTTC; CDR3aa: CASSDWGGADGYTF
j_gene: TRBJ2-5; v_gene: TRBV5-6; abundance: NA; d_gene: NA; CDR3nt: TGTGCCAGCAGCTTACCAGGGCGACTGACCCAAGAGAGCCAGTACTTC; CDR3aa: CASSLPGRLTQESQYF
j_gene: TRBJ2-1; v_gene: TRBV5-4; abundance: NA; d_gene: TRBD2; CDR3nt: TGTGCCAGCAGCTTGGTCCGGGGGGGCTACAATGAGCAGTTCTTC; CDR3aa: CASSLVRGGYNEQFF
j_gene: TRBJ2-3; v_gene: TRBV18; abundance: once; d_gene: NA; CDR3nt: TGTGCCAGCACAGAGCGCCTAGTGGGGACAGATACGCAGTATTTT; CDR3aa: CASTERLVGTDTQYF
j_gene: TRBJ1-2; v_gene: TRBV29-1; abundance: NA; d_gene: NA; CDR3nt: TGCAGCGTTGAGCGGGTAGCTAACTATGGCTACACCTTC; CDR3aa: CSVERVANYGYTF
j_gene: TRBJ2-1; v_gene: TRBV6-6; abundance: few; d_gene: TRBD2; CDR3nt: TGTGCCAGCAGTGTAACTAGCGTCGATGAGCAGTTCTTC; CDR3aa: CASSVTSVDEQFF
j_gene: TRBJ2-2; v_gene: TRBV9; abundance: NA; d_gene: NA; CDR3nt: TGTGCCAGCAGCGTGCAAAGCGCGAACACCGGGGAGCTGTTTTTT; CDR3aa: CASSVQSANTGELFF
j_gene: TRBJ2-7; v_gene: TRBV14; abundance: NA; d_gene: TRBD2; CDR3nt: TGTGCCAGCAGCCAAGCCCGCCTTGGCGGGAGCTCCTACGAGCAGTACTTC; CDR3aa: CASSQARLGGSSYEQYF
j_gene: TRBJ2-1; v_gene: TRBV5-6; abundance: NA; d_gene: TRBD2; CDR3nt: TGTGCCAGCAGCTCCTACGGACTAGCCCGACGAGAGTACAATGAGCAGTTCTTC; CDR3aa: CASSSYGLARREYNEQFF
j_gene: TRBJ2-3; v_gene: TRBV5-4; abundance: NA; d_gene: NA; CDR3nt: TGTGCCAGCGGCACAGATACGCAGTATTTT; CDR3aa: CASGTDTQYF
j_gene: TRBJ2-7; v_gene: TRBV7-9; abundance: NA; d_gene: TRBD2; CDR3nt: TGTGCCAGCCGACTAGCGGGATCTCACGAGCAGTACTTC; CDR3aa: CASRLAGSHEQYF
j_gene: TRBJ2-1; v_gene: TRBV9; abundance: few; d_gene: TRBD2; CDR3nt: TGTGCCAGCAGCATGGGACTAGCGGGAGGGCCTGAGCAGTTCTTC; CDR3aa: CASSMGLAGGPEQFF
j_gene: TRBJ1-1; v_gene: TRBV7-9; abundance: few; d_gene: NA; CDR3nt: TGTGCCAGCAGCTTAGGGTTTATGAACACTGAAGCTTTCTTT; CDR3aa: CASSLGFMNTEAFF
j_gene: TRBJ2-2; v_gene: TRBV9; abundance: few; d_gene: NA; CDR3nt: TGTGCCAGCAGCGTAGGGTCCGGGATTGGCGGGGAGCTGTTTTTT; CDR3aa: CASSVGSGIGGELFF
j_gene: TRBJ2-3; v_gene: TRBV7-3; abundance: few; d_gene: NA; CDR3nt: TGTGCCAGCAGCTCAGGGCCCCGGGATACGCAGTATTTT; CDR3aa: CASSSGPRDTQYF
j_gene: TRBJ2-3; v_gene: TRBV15; abundance: few; d_gene: TRBD2; CDR3nt: TGTGCCACCAGCCTCACCCTAGCGGGAGGGTCGGATACGCAGTATTTT; CDR3aa: CATSLTLAGGSDTQYF
j_gene: TRBJ2-5; v_gene: TRBV28; abundance: few; d_gene: TRBD1; CDR3nt: TGTGCCAGCAGTTCCGGACAGGGGGGGTTGATGACCCAGTACTTC; CDR3aa: CASSSGQGGLMTQYF
j_gene: TRBJ2-1; v_gene: TRBV11-2; abundance: few; d_gene: NA; CDR3nt: TGTGCCAGCAGCTTAGATCCAGCCCGGGTAATCGAGCAGTTCTTC; CDR3aa: CASSLDPARVIEQFF
j_gene: TRBJ2-1; v_gene: TRBV9; abundance: NA; d_gene: TRBD1; CDR3nt: TGTGCCAGCAGCCCCGGGACAGGGGCCAATGAGCAGTTCTTC; CDR3aa: CASSPGTGANEQFF
j_gene: TRBJ2-5; v_gene: TRBV18; abundance: few; d_gene: NA; CDR3nt: TGTGCCAGCTCACCAACCCAAGAGACCCAGTACTTC; CDR3aa: CASSPTQETQYF
j_gene: TRBJ2-4; v_gene: TRBV19; abundance: NA; d_gene: NA; CDR3nt: TGTGCCAGTAGTATCGGTCAGGGGGCCAAAAACATTCAGTACTTC; CDR3aa: CASSIGQGAKNIQYF
j_gene: TRBJ2-7; v_gene: TRBV14; abundance: NA; d_gene: NA; CDR3nt: TGTGCCAGCAGCCGGACGATAGGGTTTGCTGGGGCCGAGCAGTACTTC; CDR3aa: CASSRTIGFAGAEQYF
j_gene: TRBJ1-1; v_gene: TRBV5-6; abundance: few; d_gene: TRBD1; CDR3nt: TGTGCCAGCAGCTTGGGGGACAGGGGAGGGAACACTGAAGCTTTCTTT; CDR3aa: CASSLGDRGGNTEAFF
j_gene: TRBJ2-5; v_gene: TRBV11-2; abundance: few; d_gene: TRBD2; CDR3nt: TGTGCCAGCAGCGCAGGGACTAACCAAGAGACCCAGTACTTC; CDR3aa: CASSAGTNQETQYF
j_gene: TRBJ2-2; v_gene: TRBV2; abundance: few; d_gene: NA; CDR3nt: TGTGCCAGCAATTCCCAGGGCGGTACCGGGGAGCTGTTTTTT; CDR3aa: CASNSQGGTGELFF
j_gene: TRBJ1-1; v_gene: TRBV18; abundance: NA; d_gene: NA; CDR3nt: TGTGCCAGCTCACAGGGTGGGGACACTGAAGCTTTCTTT; CDR3aa: CASSQGGDTEAFF
j_gene: TRBJ2-1; v_gene: TRBV7-2; abundance: few; d_gene: NA; CDR3nt: TGTGCCAGCAGCTTAACCTACAATGAGCAGTTCTTC; CDR3aa: CASSLTYNEQFF
j_gene: TRBJ1-2; v_gene: TRBV2; abundance: NA; d_gene: NA; CDR3nt: TGTGCCAGCAGCTCCGAGGGTTATGGCTACACCTTC; CDR3aa: CASSSEGYGYTF
j_gene: TRBJ2-7; v_gene: TRBV4-3; abundance: NA; d_gene: TRBD2; CDR3nt: TGCGCCAGCAGCCAAGAAGGTTTTAGGGCGGGAGGGTTCAACTACGAGCAGTACTTC; CDR3aa: CASSQEGFRAGGFNYEQYF
j_gene: TRBJ2-7; v_gene: TRBV4-3; abundance: NA; d_gene: NA; CDR3nt: TGCGCCAGCAGCCAAGATTTGGGACATCTTTACGAGCAGTACTTC; CDR3aa: CASSQDLGHLYEQYF
j_gene: TRBJ1-2; v_gene: TRBV4-3; abundance: NA; d_gene: NA; CDR3nt: TGCGCCAGCAGCCAAGATCGGCGGGGGAACTATGGCTACACCTTC; CDR3aa: CASSQDRRGNYGYTF
j_gene: TRBJ1-1; v_gene: TRBV28; abundance: few; d_gene: NA; CDR3nt: TGTGCCAGCAGTTTATGGGGAATAAACACTGAAGCTTTCTTT; CDR3aa: CASSLWGINTEAFF
j_gene: TRBJ2-3; v_gene: TRBV13; abundance: NA; d_gene: NA; CDR3nt: TGTGCCAGCAGCCGTCTGGAAGCGGATACGCAGTATTTT; CDR3aa: CASSRLEADTQYF